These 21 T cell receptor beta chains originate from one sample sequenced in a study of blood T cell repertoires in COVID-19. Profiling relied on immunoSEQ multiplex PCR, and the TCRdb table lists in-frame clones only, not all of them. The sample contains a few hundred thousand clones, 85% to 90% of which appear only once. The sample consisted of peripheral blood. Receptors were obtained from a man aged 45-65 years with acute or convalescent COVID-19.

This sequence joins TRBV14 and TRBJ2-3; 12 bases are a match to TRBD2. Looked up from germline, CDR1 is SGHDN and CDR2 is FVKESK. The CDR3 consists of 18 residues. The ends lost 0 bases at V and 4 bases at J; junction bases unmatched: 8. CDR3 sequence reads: CASSQDGRLAGAPDTQYF. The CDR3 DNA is TGTGCCAGCAGCCAAGATGGACGACTAGCGGGGGCACCAGATACGCAGTATTTT.

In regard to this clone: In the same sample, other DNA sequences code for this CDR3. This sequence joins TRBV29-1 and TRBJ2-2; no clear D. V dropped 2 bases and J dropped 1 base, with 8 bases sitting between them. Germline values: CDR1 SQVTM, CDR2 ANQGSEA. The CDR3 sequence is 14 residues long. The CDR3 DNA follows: TGCAGCGTTGAAAAACAGCTGAACACCGGGGAGCTGTTTTTT. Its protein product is CSVEKQLNTGELFF.

The CDR3 DNA is TGTGCCAGCAGCTCGGGAAACAGCAATCAGCCCCAGCATTTT. Translating it yields CASSSGNSNQPQHF. This chain joins TRBV3-1 (or the pseudogene TRBV3-2) and TRBJ1-5; D is ambiguous. Trimming shortened V by 5 bases and J by 1 base, and 9 bases separated the two germline ends. Looked up from germline, CDR1 is LGHDT and CDR2 is YNNKEL (reference sequence). The CDR3 loop spans 14 amino acids.

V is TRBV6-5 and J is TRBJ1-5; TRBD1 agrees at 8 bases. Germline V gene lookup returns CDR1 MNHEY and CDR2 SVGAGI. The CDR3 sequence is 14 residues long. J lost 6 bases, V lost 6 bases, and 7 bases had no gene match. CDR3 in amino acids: CASSPDRETQPQHF. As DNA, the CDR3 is TGTGCCAGCAGCCCGGACAGGGAAACTCAGCCCCAGCATTTT.

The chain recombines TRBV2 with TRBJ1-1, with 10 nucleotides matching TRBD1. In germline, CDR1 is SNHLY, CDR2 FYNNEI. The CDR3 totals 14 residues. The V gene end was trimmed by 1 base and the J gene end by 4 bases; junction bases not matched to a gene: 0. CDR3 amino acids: CASSEGTGGTEAFF. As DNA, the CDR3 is TGTGCCAGCAGTGAAGGGACAGGGGGCACTGAAGCTTTCTTT.

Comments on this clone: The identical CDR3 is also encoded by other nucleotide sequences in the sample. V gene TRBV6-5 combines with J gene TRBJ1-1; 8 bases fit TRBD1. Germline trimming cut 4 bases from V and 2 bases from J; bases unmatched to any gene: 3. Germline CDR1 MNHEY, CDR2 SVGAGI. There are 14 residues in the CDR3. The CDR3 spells CASSSGQGNTEAFF. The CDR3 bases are TGTGCCAGCAGTTCCGGACAGGGAAACACTGAAGCTTTCTTT.

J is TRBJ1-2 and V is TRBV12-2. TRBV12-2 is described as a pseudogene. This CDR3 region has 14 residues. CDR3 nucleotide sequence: TGTGCAAGTCGGGAAGCGGGCCTTAACTATGGCTACACCTTC. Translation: CASREAGLNYGYTF.

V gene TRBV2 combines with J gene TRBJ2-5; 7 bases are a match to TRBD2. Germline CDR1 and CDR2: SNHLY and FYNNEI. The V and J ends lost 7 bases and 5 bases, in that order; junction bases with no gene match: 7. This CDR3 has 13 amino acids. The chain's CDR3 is CASKGTTEETQYF. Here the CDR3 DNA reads TGTGCCAGCAAAGGGACTACCGAGGAGACCCAGTACTTC.

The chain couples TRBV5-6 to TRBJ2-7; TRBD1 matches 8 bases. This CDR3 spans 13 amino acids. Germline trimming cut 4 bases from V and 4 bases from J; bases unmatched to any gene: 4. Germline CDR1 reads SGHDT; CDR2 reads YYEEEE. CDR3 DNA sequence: TGTGCCAGCAGCCTGGACAGGGTATACGAGCAGTACTTC. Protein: CASSLDRVYEQYF.

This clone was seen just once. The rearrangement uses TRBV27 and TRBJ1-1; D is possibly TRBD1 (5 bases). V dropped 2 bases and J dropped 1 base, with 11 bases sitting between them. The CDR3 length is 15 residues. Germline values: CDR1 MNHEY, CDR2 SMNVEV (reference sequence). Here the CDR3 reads CASSLRWTRNTEAFF. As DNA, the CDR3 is TGTGCCAGCAGTTTAAGATGGACAAGGAACACTGAAGCTTTCTTT.

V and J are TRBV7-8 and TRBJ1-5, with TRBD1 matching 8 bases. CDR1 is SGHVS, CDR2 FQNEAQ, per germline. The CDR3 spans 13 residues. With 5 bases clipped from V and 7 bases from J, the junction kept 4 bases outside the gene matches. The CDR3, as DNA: TGTGCCAGCAGCATGACAGGGGTGCAGCCCCAGCATTTT. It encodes CASSMTGVQPQHF.

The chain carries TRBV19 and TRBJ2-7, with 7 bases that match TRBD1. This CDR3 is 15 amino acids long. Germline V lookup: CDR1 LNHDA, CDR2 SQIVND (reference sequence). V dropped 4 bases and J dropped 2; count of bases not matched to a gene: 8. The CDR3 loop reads CASSTGQAGTYEQYF. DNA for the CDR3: TGTGCCAGTAGTACCGGACAGGCCGGTACCTACGAGCAGTACTTC.

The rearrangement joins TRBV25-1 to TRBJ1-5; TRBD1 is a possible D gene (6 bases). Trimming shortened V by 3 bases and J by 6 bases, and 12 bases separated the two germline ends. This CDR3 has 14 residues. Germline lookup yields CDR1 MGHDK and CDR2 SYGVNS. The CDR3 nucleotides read TGTGCCAGCAGTGAGGTGGGGGCTGGTCAGCCCCAGCATTTT. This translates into CASSEVGAGQPQHF.

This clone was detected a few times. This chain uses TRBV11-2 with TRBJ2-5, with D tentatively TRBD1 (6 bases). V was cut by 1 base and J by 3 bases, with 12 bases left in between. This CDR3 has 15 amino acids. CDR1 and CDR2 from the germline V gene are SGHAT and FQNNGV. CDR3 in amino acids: CASSLGGQRKETQYF. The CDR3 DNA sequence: TGTGCCAGCAGCTTAGGGGGACAAAGGAAAGAGACCCAGTACTTC.

In DNA, the CDR3 is TGTGCCTGGAGTCAGGGACTAGGCACTGAAGCTTTCTTT. Amino acids: CAWSQGLGTEAFF. The rearrangement joins TRBV30 to TRBJ1-1; perhaps TRBD1 as D (5 bases). The CDR3 loop spans 13 amino acids. Germline CDR1 and CDR2: GTSNPN and SVGIG (reference sequence). V was clipped by 2 bases and J by 4 bases, with 11 bases between them.

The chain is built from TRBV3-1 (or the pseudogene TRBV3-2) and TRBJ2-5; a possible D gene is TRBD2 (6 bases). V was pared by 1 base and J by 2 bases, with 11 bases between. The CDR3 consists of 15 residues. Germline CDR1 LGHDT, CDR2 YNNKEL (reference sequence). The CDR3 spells CASSQVPSVQETQYF. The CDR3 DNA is TGTGCCAGCAGCCAAGTACCTAGCGTACAAGAGACCCAGTACTTC.

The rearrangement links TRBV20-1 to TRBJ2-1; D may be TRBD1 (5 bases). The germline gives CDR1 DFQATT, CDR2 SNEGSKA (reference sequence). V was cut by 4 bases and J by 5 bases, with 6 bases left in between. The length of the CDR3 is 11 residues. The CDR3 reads CSATDNNEQFF. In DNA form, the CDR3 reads TGCAGTGCTACGGACAACAATGAGCAGTTCTTC.

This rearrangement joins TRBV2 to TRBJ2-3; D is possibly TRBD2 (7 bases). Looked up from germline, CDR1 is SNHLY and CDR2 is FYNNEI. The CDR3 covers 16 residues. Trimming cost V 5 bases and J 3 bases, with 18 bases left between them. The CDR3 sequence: CASSWVGGPRTDTQYF. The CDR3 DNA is TGTGCCAGCAGTTGGGTCGGGGGGCCGCGAACAGATACGCAGTATTTT.

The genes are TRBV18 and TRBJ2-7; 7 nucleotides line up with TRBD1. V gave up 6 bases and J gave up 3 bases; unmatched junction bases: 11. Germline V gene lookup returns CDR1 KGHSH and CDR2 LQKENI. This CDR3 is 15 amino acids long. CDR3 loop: CASSTPGQSLYEQYF. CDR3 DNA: TGTGCCAGCTCGACCCCGGGACAGTCACTCTACGAGCAGTACTTC.

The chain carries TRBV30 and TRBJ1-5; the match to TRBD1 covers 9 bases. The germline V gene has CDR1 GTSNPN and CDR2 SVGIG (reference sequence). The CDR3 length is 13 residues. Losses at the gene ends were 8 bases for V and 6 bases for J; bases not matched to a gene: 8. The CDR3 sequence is CAGGMTGGQPQHF. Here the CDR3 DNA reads TGTGCCGGAGGTATGACAGGGGGTCAGCCCCAGCATTTT.

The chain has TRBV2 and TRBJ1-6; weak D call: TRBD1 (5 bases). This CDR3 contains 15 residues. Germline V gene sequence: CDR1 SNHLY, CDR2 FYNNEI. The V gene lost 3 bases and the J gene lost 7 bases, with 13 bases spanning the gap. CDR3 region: CASSESGPSNSPLHF. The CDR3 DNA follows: TGTGCCAGCAGTGAGTCAGGGCCGAGCAATTCACCCCTCCACTTT.